In its sample, the clone carrying this T cell receptor beta chain was seen a few times. Its matching antigen is unknown. This CDR3 contains 12 residues. CDR1 PRHDT and CDR2 FYEKMQ come from the germline V gene (reference sequence). Trimming removed 5 bases from V and 4 bases from J, with 5 bases in between. This record comes from a study of CD8 T cells in ankylosing spondylitis. The study's findings and limits: Blood of patients with ankylosing spondylitis appeared to be characterized by a TCR beta motif of eight or nine highly homologous variants. Reactive arthritis synovial fluid and blood were previously reported to contain some motif variants.

For TCR beta, libraries came from quantitative 5'-RACE with molecular barcodes. Using its own MiXCR run on the 5' RACE reads, TCRdb lists one record per CDR3 protein. The top ten clones hold nearly 7% of a sample with approximately 540,000 distinct CDR3 sequences, roughly an eighth of them seen once. The chain couples TRBV13 to TRBJ2-2; D is ambiguous. The TCR was taken from a male donor with ankylosing spondylitis. Sequenced input: blood, either unsorted or a sorted T cell fraction (not recorded which). The CDR3 region is CASSRSTGELFF. CDR3 nucleotides: TGTGCCAGCAGCCGGAGCACCGGGGAGCTGTTTTTT.